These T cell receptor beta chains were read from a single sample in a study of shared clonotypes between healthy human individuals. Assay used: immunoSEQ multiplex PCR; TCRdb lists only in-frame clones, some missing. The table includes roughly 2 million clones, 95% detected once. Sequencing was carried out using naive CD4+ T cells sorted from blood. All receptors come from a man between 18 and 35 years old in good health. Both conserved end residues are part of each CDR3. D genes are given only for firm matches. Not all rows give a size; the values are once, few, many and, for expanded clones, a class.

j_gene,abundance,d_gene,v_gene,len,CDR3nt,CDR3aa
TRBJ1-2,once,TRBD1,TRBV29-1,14,TGCAGCATCTGGGGAACAGGGGGCCTCTATGGCTACACCTTC,CSIWGTGGLYGYTF
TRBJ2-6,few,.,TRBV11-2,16,TGTGCCAGCAGCCCAGGACACCTCTCTGGGGCCAACGTCCTGACTTTC,CASSPGHLSGANVLTF
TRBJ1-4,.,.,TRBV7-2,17,TGTGCCAGCAGCTTAGTGGGCGGGTTCGGTAGTAATGAAAAACTGTTTTTT,CASSLVGGFGSNEKLFF
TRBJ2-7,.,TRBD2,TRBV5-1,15,TGCGCCAGCAGCTGGGGACTAGCGGGAGTTGGCGAGCAGTACTTC,CASSWGLAGVGEQYF
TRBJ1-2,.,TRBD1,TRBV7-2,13,TGTGCCAGCAGCATCGACAGGGGGCAAGGCTACACCTTC,CASSIDRGQGYTF
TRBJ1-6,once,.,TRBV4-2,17,TGTGCCAGCAGCCAAGAAATAGGGAGCTCCTATAATTCACCCCTCCACTTT,CASSQEIGSSYNSPLHF
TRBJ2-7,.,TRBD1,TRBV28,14,TGTGCCAGCAGTTTCACAGGGGCCCACTACGAGCAGTACTTC,CASSFTGAHYEQYF
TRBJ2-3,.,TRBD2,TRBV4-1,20,TGCGCCAGCAGCCAAGATGTAGGACTAGCGGGAGGGCCCAGCACAGATACGCAGTATTTT,CASSQDVGLAGGPSTDTQYF
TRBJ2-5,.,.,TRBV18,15,TGTGCCAGCTCACCCCCCTTAATGGCTAAAGAGACCCAGTACTTC,CASSPPLMAKETQYF
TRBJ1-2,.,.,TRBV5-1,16,TGCGCCAGCAGCTTGACCCCCACAGCTCCATACGATGGCTACACCTTC,CASSLTPTAPYDGYTF
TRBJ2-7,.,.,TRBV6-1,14,TGTGCCAGCAGTGAAAGGACGCGGTCAGTAGAGCAGTACTTC,CASSERTRSVEQYF
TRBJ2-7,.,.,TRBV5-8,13,TGTGCCAGCAGCTTGGAGCTCGTAAGCGAGCAGTACTTC,CASSLELVSEQYF
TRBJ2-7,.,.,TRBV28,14,TGTGCCAGCAGCTACGACAGGCCTACCTACGAGCAGTACTTC,CASSYDRPTYEQYF
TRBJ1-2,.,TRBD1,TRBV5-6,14,TGTGCCAGCAGCTTGGAGACCCAGGGGGCTGGCTACACCTTC,CASSLETQGAGYTF
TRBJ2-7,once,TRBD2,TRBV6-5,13,TGTGCCAGCGCGACTAGCAGCTCCTACGAGCAGTACTTC,CASATSSSYEQYF
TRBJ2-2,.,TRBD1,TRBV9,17,TGTGCCAGCAGCTCCCGGTCGGGACAGACGAACACCGGGGAGCTGTTTTTT,CASSSRSGQTNTGELFF
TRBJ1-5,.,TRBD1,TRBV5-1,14,TGCGCCAGCAGCCCGACAGGGGGAAGTCAGCCCCAGCATTTT,CASSPTGGSQPQHF
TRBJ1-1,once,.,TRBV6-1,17,TGTGCCAGCAGTGAAGCCCGGTGGATGTCGATGAACACTGAAGCTTTCTTT,CASSEARWMSMNTEAFF
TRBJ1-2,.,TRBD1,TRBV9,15,TGTGCCAGCAGCGTAGAACAGGGGGCGCTTTTTGGCTACACCTTC,CASSVEQGALFGYTF
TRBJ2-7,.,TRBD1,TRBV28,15,TGTGCCAGCAGCTTATCGGGACAGGGCTCCTACGAGCAGTACTTC,CASSLSGQGSYEQYF
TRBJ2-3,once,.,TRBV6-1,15,TGTGCCAGCAATGAAGGGGGATTACGCACAGATACGCAGTATTTT,CASNEGGLRTDTQYF
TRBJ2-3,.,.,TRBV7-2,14,TGTGCCAGCAGCTTAGCGCTCGGGCCAGATACGCAGTATTTT,CASSLALGPDTQYF
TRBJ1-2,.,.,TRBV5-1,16,TGCGCCAGCAGCTTCGGGGGGAGTCGGATTGACTATGGCTACACCTTC,CASSFGGSRIDYGYTF
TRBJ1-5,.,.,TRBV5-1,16,TGCGCCAGCAGCCCGGAAGGAGGGGGTAGCAATCAGCCCCAGCATTTT,CASSPEGGGSNQPQHF
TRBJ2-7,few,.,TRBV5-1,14,TGCGCCAGCAGCTTGGTGGGCGGGACCTACGAGCAGTACTTC,CASSLVGGTYEQYF
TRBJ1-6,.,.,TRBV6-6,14,TGTGCCAGCAGCCAGAAAGGGGAGGATTCACCCCTCCACTTT,CASSQKGEDSPLHF
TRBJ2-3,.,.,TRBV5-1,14,TGCGCCAGCAGCTTGGACCATCCCACAGATACGCAGTATTTT,CASSLDHPTDTQYF
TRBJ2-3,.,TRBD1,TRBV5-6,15,TGTGCCAGCAGCTTCCGGACAGGAAACACAGATACGCAGTATTTT,CASSFRTGNTDTQYF
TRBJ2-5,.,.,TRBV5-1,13,TGCGCCAGCAGCTTGGGTTCCCAAGAGACCCAGTACTTC,CASSLGSQETQYF
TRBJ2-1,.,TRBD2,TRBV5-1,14,TGCGCCAGCAGCCCCCCGGGACTAGCGGTTGAGCAGTTCTTC,CASSPPGLAVEQFF
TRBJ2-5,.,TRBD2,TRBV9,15,TGTGCCAGCAGCGTAGGCGGGGGGGCGAGGGAGACCCAGTACTTC,CASSVGGGARETQYF
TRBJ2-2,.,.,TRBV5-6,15,TGTGCCAGCAGCTTGGGGTGGCCCAACACCGGGGAGCTGTTTTTT,CASSLGWPNTGELFF
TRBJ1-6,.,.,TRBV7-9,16,TGTGCCAGCAGCTTTGAGACCAGCTCCTATAATTCACCCCTCCACTTT,CASSFETSSYNSPLHF
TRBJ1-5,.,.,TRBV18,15,TGTGCCAGCTCACCACCGGGCAGGGAGAATCAGCCCCAGCATTTT,CASSPPGRENQPQHF
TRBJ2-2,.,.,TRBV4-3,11,TGCGCCAGCAGCCAAGGCAGGGAGCTGTTTTTT,CASSQGRELFF
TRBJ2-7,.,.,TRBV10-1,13,TGCGCCAGCAGTGAGGAAGTCTCCTACGAGCAGTACTTC,CASSEEVSYEQYF